This TCR beta chain was obtained from a study of blood T cell repertoires in COVID-19. Across the study: Specimens from acute and convalescent COVID-19 originated in the United States, Italy and Spain.

The data were produced by immunoSEQ multiplex PCR, yet TCRdb's version contains in-frame clones alone and is incomplete. The sample includes around 200,000 clones, roughly 87% of them seen just once. This receptor was obtained from a woman in her thirties or forties with acute or convalescent COVID-19. The specimen was peripheral blood.

CDR3 nucleotide sequence: TGTGCCACCAGGGGAGCCAATCAGCCCCAGCATTTT. It yields the protein CATRGANQPQHF. The V call is TRBV28, the J call TRBJ1-5; perhaps TRBD1 as D (6 bases). Per germline, CDR1 MDHEN and CDR2 SYDVKM. The CDR3 loop spans 12 amino acids. Deletions cut 10 bases from V and 3 bases from J, with 10 bases between.